One and the same sample provided the 28 T cell receptor beta chains below, sequenced in a study of blood T cell repertoires in COVID-19. The protocol was immunoSEQ multiplex PCR, while the TCRdb copy is restricted to in-frame clones and leaves out a portion. The top ten clones hold about 1.8% of a sample with 85,000 to 100,000 clones, just over 90% of them seen once. Sequenced: peripheral blood. These receptors all stem from a man aged 55 to 69 with acute or convalescent COVID-19.

This chain links TRBV10-2 with TRBJ2-2; a possible D gene is TRBD1 (6 bases). Germline CDR1 and CDR2: WSHSY and SAAADI. Trimming left V 11 bases short and J 1 base short, with 14 bases between. CDR3 size: 14 residues. CDR3 in amino acids: CAHSGDKNTGELFF. CDR3 sequence (DNA): TGCGCCCATTCCGGGGACAAGAACACCGGGGAGCTGTTTTTT.

V and J are TRBV5-4 and TRBJ2-5; the match to TRBD1 covers 8 bases. Germline V gene lookup returns CDR1 SGHNT and CDR2 YYREEE (reference sequence). V lost 4 bases and J lost 1; bases outside the gene matches: 3. CDR3 length: 14 residues. CDR3 amino acids: CASSRGQAQETQYF. DNA of the CDR3: TGTGCCAGCAGCCGGGGACAGGCCCAAGAGACCCAGTACTTC.

The chain carries TRBV10-2 and TRBJ1-1; no clear D. The CDR3 sequence is 15 residues long. Germline values: CDR1 WSHSY, CDR2 SAAADI. Trimming cost V 0 bases and J 6 bases, with 14 bases left between them. CDR3 residues: CASSESFLVAAEAFF. The CDR3 nucleotides are TGCGCCAGCAGTGAGTCCTTTTTGGTGGCGGCTGAAGCTTTCTTT.

The J gene is TRBJ1-1, the V gene TRBV27; maybe TRBD1 (5 bases). The V end lost 5 bases, the J end lost 0 bases, and 13 bases lay between the germline ends. The CDR3 is 15 amino acids. Germline V gene lookup returns CDR1 MNHEY and CDR2 SMNVEV (reference sequence). The CDR3 protein is CASSVLTDLNTEAFF. The CDR3 DNA reads as TGTGCCAGCAGTGTCCTGACAGACCTGAACACTGAAGCTTTCTTT.

V gene TRBV6-5 combines with J gene TRBJ1-2; D call uncertain. This CDR3 has 14 residues. Trimming shortened V by 4 bases and J by 3 bases, and 12 bases separated the two germline ends. From germline, CDR1 is MNHEY and CDR2 SVGAGI. As DNA, the CDR3 is TGTGCCAGCAGTTCCGGCGGATTAGACTATGGCTACACCTTC. As protein: CASSSGGLDYGYTF.

J is TRBJ1-2 and V is TRBV5-1; 8 nucleotides match TRBD1. Germline loops: CDR1 SGHRS, CDR2 YFSETQ. J lost 8 bases, V lost 0 bases, and 6 bases had no gene match. This CDR3 is built from 14 residues. The CDR3 reads CASSLGDRGQGYTF. The CDR3 DNA is TGCGCCAGCAGCTTGGGAGACAGGGGCCAGGGCTACACCTTC.

This chain joins TRBV6-6 and TRBJ1-1; D is possibly TRBD1 (6 bases). CDR3 length: 15 amino acids. Germline CDR1 and CDR2: MNHNY and SVGAGI (reference sequence). The V end lost 7 bases, the J end lost 3 bases, and 18 bases lay between the germline ends. CDR3 region: CASTPWRGGDTEAFF. CDR3 DNA sequence: TGTGCCAGCACCCCCTGGCGGGGGGGCGACACTGAAGCTTTCTTT.

The rearrangement joins TRBV7-2 to TRBJ1-1, with TRBD1 matching 12 bases. Trimming cost V 1 base and J 5 bases; bases outside gene matches: 8. CDR3 size: 17 residues. Germline-derived CDR1 and CDR2 are SGHTA and FQGNSA. Written as DNA, the CDR3 is TGTGCCAGCAGCTTAGTCGGGACAGGGGGCGTGGGTACTGAAGCTTTCTTT. Protein: CASSLVGTGGVGTEAFF.

The rearrangement joins TRBV10-3 to TRBJ1-6; 7 nucleotides line up with TRBD1. Germline V gene lookup returns CDR1 ENHRY and CDR2 SYGVKD. This CDR3 contains 16 residues. V lost 0 bases, J lost 7 bases, and 6 bases stayed unmatched. The CDR3: CAISESKGTANSPLHF. In DNA form, the CDR3 reads TGTGCCATCAGTGAGTCGAAGGGGACAGCAAATTCACCCCTCCACTTT.

The rearrangement links TRBV5-1 to TRBJ1-1; TRBD1 might be the D (6 bases). The V gene lost 0 bases and the J gene lost 0 bases, with 12 bases spanning the gap. The CDR3 is made up of 16 amino acids. Germline V gene lookup returns CDR1 SGHRS and CDR2 YFSETQ. The DNA for the CDR3 is TGCGCCAGCAGCTTGGGGACAGCTCCTTTGAACACTGAAGCTTTCTTT. Translated, it gives CASSLGTAPLNTEAFF.

The V call is TRBV2, the J call TRBJ1-2; the match to TRBD1 covers 9 bases. Germline V CDR1 and CDR2: SNHLY, FYNNEI. With V trimmed by 7 bases and J by 4 bases, 10 bases remained unmatched. The CDR3 has 15 amino acids. The CDR3 sequence: CASTGTGPFAYGYTF. CDR3 DNA: TGTGCCAGCACCGGGACAGGGCCTTTTGCCTATGGCTACACCTTC.

As to this clone: The germline gene is not matched at one end of the junction; a read error may be the cause. The genes are TRBV7-2 and TRBJ1-1, with a possible D match to TRBD1 (5 bases). There are 13 residues in the CDR3. Germline CDR1 SGHTA, CDR2 FQGNSA. Here the CDR3 reads CASSPSGNSEAFF. The CDR3, as DNA: TGTGCCAGCAGCCCCTCAGGGAACTCTGAAGCTTTCTTT.

J is TRBJ1-4 and V is TRBV5-4; TRBD1 matches 7 bases. Germline V gene lookup returns CDR1 SGHNT and CDR2 YYREEE (reference sequence). J lost 0 bases, V lost 3 bases, and 5 bases had no gene match. The CDR3 totals 16 residues. The CDR3 region has the DNA TGTGCCAGCAGCTCGGGGGACAGCACAACTAATGAAAAACTGTTTTTT. This gives the protein CASSSGDSTTNEKLFF. The full variable domain, completed using reference TRBV5-4 and TRBJ1-4, is ETGVTQSPTHLIKTRGQQVTLRCSSQSGHNTVSWYQQALGQGPQFIFQYYREEENGRGNFPPRFSGLQFPNYSSELNVNALELDDSALYLCASSSGDSTTNEKLFFGSGTQLSVL.

V gene TRBV7-9 combines with J gene TRBJ2-5, with a weak D call TRBD2 (6 bases). The germline V gene encodes CDR1 SEHNR and CDR2 FQNEAQ (reference sequence). V was clipped by 2 bases and J by 5 bases, with 27 bases between them. The CDR3 spans 19 residues. CDR3 sequence: CASSLFWEEGRRAVETQYF. In DNA form, the CDR3 reads TGTGCCAGCAGCTTATTTTGGGAGGAAGGACGGAGGGCCGTTGAGACCCAGTACTTC.

This chain uses TRBV5-1 with TRBJ1-6; tentatively, D is TRBD1 (6 bases). CDR1 is SGHRS, CDR2 YFSETQ, per germline. This CDR3 contains 14 residues. V was clipped by 2 bases and J by 10 bases, with 13 bases between them. The CDR3 bases are TGCGCCAGCAGCTTCAACAGGGTAGAATCACCCCTCCACTTT. This translates into CASSFNRVESPLHF.

The chain carries TRBV19 and TRBJ1-2; maybe TRBD1 (6 bases). In germline, CDR1 is LNHDA, CDR2 SQIVND (reference sequence). CDR3 size: 14 residues. V was clipped by 9 bases and J by 5 bases, with 19 bases between them. CDR3 nucleotides: TGTGCCAGCTCGCCTTGGGGGGGCCGGTATGGCTACACCTTC. This translates into CASSPWGGRYGYTF.

This rearrangement joins TRBV7-9 to TRBJ1-1, with D uncertain. Germline V gene lookup returns CDR1 SEHNR and CDR2 FQNEAQ (reference sequence). The CDR3 runs 11 residues. V lost 4 bases, J lost 7 bases, and 7 bases lay in between. This chain's CDR3 is CASSSEGEAFF. CDR3 sequence (DNA): TGTGCCAGCAGCTCAGAGGGTGAAGCTTTCTTT.

J is TRBJ1-6 and V is TRBV9; 9 nucleotides align to TRBD1. The V segment lost 2 bases and the J segment 8 bases; nucleotides outside the gene matches: 11. This CDR3 is built from 17 residues. Germline assignment: CDR1 SGDLS and CDR2 YYNGEE. CDR3 sequence: CASSVALLRDRDSPLHF. DNA for the CDR3: TGTGCCAGCAGCGTCGCCCTCCTCCGGGACAGGGATTCACCCCTCCACTTT.

The chain has TRBV30 and TRBJ1-2, with 12 bases aligning to TRBD1. J was trimmed by 7 bases and V by 2 bases; bases with no gene match: 23. The CDR3 covers 20 residues. Germline loops: CDR1 GTSNPN, CDR2 SVGIG (reference sequence). The CDR3 region has the DNA TGTGCCTGGAGTACTCTCTGGGACAGGGGGCAGCGAGGGGCGAGCAGTGGCTACACCTTC. Translating it yields CAWSTLWDRGQRGASSGYTF.

The chain joins TRBV28 to TRBJ1-2, with D possibly TRBD1 on 5 matching bases. Looked up from germline, CDR1 is MDHEN and CDR2 is SYDVKM. The CDR3 is 16 amino acids. V was trimmed by 5 bases and J by 5 bases, leaving 21 bases between them. Here the CDR3 DNA reads TGTGCCAGCAGTGGCATGACCGACCCTAGGGGTTATGGCTACACCTTC. Residues: CASSGMTDPRGYGYTF.

V usage is TRBV2 and J usage is TRBJ1-1, with 7 bases aligning to TRBD1. This CDR3 comprises 14 residues. Germline CDR1 SNHLY, CDR2 FYNNEI. Germline trimming cut 4 bases from V and 3 bases from J; bases unmatched to any gene: 5. The CDR3 region is CASSARDSYTEAFF. The CDR3 nucleotides are TGTGCCAGCAGTGCCCGGGACAGTTACACTGAAGCTTTCTTT.

The chain combines TRBV2 with TRBJ1-3; D gene ambiguous. CDR1 is SNHLY and CDR2 is FYNNEI in the germline V gene. The V and J ends lost 6 bases and 9 bases respectively, with 18 bases between them. This CDR3 spans 14 amino acids. This CDR3 reads CASSADQPGGTIYF. The CDR3 bases are TGTGCCAGCAGCGCGGATCAGCCGGGTGGCACCATATATTTT.

This sequence joins TRBV12-3 or TRBV12-4 and TRBJ1-1; 7 positions match TRBD1. The CDR3 is 13 residues long. After removal of 4 bases from V and 8 bases from J, the junction contained 7 bases not matched to a gene. Written as DNA, the CDR3 is TGTGCCAGCAGTTACCACAGGGGTGCCGAAGCTTTCTTT. Translation gives CASSYHRGAEAFF.

V usage is TRBV7-8 and J usage is TRBJ1-1; D perhaps matches TRBD1 (5 bases). CDR1 SGHVS and CDR2 FQNEAQ come from the germline V gene. The CDR3 contains 13 residues. Trimming pared 5 bases from V and 1 base from J, leaving 8 bases between. DNA for the CDR3: TGTGCCAGCAGCCACGACAGGAACACTGAAGCTTTCTTT. Its protein is CASSHDRNTEAFF.

V and J are TRBV2 and TRBJ1-1, with D possibly TRBD1 on 5 matching bases. Trimming pared 4 bases from V and 4 bases from J, leaving 13 bases between. The germline gives CDR1 SNHLY, CDR2 FYNNEI. The CDR3 extends over 14 amino acids. The CDR3 loop reads CASSVPPQGTEAFF. The CDR3 DNA follows: TGTGCCAGCAGTGTGCCCCCCCAGGGCACTGAAGCTTTCTTT. Based on the CDR3 plus reference TRBV2 and TRBJ1-1, the full variable domain is EPEVTQTPSHQVTQMGQEVILRCVPISNHLYFYWYRQILGQKVEFLVSFYNNEISEKSEIFDDQFSVERPDGSNFTLKIRSTKLEDSAMYFCASSVPPQGTEAFFGQGTRLTVV.

The J gene is TRBJ2-7, the V gene TRBV6-2 or TRBV6-3, with 7 bases matching TRBD1. Germline loops: CDR1 MNHEY, CDR2 SVGEGT. The CDR3 has 18 residues. With V trimmed by 0 bases and J by 2 bases, 13 bases remained unmatched. CDR3 DNA: TGTGCCAGCAGTTACTCTACCACATCCTACAGGGGAACCTACGAGCAGTACTTC. It encodes CASSYSTTSYRGTYEQYF.

The V call is TRBV11-3, the J call TRBJ1-1; possibly TRBD1 for D (5 bases). Germline V gene data show CDR1 as SGHNT and CDR2 as YENEEA. Trimming pared 2 bases from V and 4 bases from J, leaving 8 bases between. The CDR3 sequence is 13 residues long. This CDR3 reads CASSLNQGTEAFF. The CDR3 DNA follows: TGTGCCAGCAGCTTAAATCAGGGCACTGAAGCTTTCTTT.

The chain has TRBV30 and TRBJ2-7, with 7 bases fitting TRBD1. V was clipped by 5 bases and J by 3 bases; unmatched bases: 7. The CDR3 is 13 amino acids. The germline V gene has CDR1 GTSNPN and CDR2 SVGIG (reference sequence). The CDR3: CAWGRGLDYEQYF. The CDR3, as DNA: TGTGCCTGGGGCAGGGGGTTGGACTACGAGCAGTACTTC.